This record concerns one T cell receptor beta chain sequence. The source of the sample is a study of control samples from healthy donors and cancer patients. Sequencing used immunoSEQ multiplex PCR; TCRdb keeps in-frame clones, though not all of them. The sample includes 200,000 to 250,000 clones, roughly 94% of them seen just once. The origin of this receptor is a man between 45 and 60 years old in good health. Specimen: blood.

CDR3 nucleotide sequence: TGTGCCAGCAGTTATTTTCCCAAGAGGATCCAAGAGACCCAGTACTTC. Translation gives CASSYFPKRIQETQYF. This sequence joins TRBV28 and TRBJ2-5; D not resolved. V dropped 4 bases and J dropped 1 base, with 16 bases sitting between them. Germline V gene lookup returns CDR1 MDHEN and CDR2 SYDVKM. This CDR3 has 16 amino acids.